The clone carrying this T cell receptor (beta chain) was picked up a small number of times. The entry originates in a study of blood T cells in healthy people across ages. Combining a sample-barcoded 5' primer with a J-beta primer mix, a second PCR ran for about 6 to 12 cycles. TCRdb recomputed calls from the 5' RACE reads with MiXCR, one row per CDR3 protein. The sample has about 730,000 distinct CDR3 sequences, 40% to 45% seen once; the top ten hold 20% to 25%. Trimming left V 1 base short and J 4 bases short, with 16 bases between. From germline, CDR1 is SEHNR and CDR2 FQNEAQ (reference sequence). CDR3 length equals 16 residues.

Sequencing used blood. The receptor was isolated from a woman aged 60-75 years in good health. The chain couples TRBV7-9 to TRBJ2-5; unclear D gene. CDR3 in amino acids: CASSLVAAPGIETQYF. As DNA, the CDR3 is TGTGCCAGCAGCTTAGTGGCGGCCCCCGGCATAGAGACCCAGTACTTC. Complete variable domain (other parts from reference TRBV7-9 and TRBJ2-5): DTGVSQNPRHKITKRGQNVTFRCDPISEHNRLYWYRQTLGQGPEFLTYFQNEAQLEKSRLLSDRFSAERPKGSFSTLEIQRTEQGDSAMYLCASSLVAAPGIETQYFGPGTRLLVL.